This T cell receptor (beta chain) is from a study of T-cell memory formation after mild COVID-19 (dated by TCRdb to the early 2020s). Some background on the complete study: TCR sequence clusters from the two donors were largely donor specific. In two donors, T-cell clones that expanded and contracted after mild COVID-19 were followed by sequencing TCRalpha and TCRbeta repertoires longitudinally. Two young, previously healthy adult volunteers made up the cohort, one male and one female.

Concerning this clonotype: The antigen it recognizes is unknown. Per-base quality was not reported, and no clone a single base away is much larger than it.

Overall study results and their limits: Contracting CD4+ clones were located mainly in the CM and EM memory subsets, whereas CD8+ clones were found to be enriched in EMRA. Clones contracting from day 15 to 85 had balanced CD4/CD8 phenotypes, while a second wave expanding from day 15 to 37 was biased towards CD4+. The detection of some responding clones in pre-infection memory suggests that pre-existing cross-reactive memory T cells joined the SARS-CoV-2 response. SARS-CoV-2 specificity of the second-wave clones peaking on day 37 was not confirmed. The study included only a couple of mild cases, and larger cohorts that include severe cases with pre-infection samples were judged to be necessary.

Ficoll-Paque density gradient centrifugation was the method used to isolate PBMCs. From the germline V gene, CDR1 is MNHNS and CDR2 is SASEGT. V is shortened by 2 bases, J by 3 bases, and the region joining them spans 11 bases. Reading from cysteine to phenylalanine, the CDR3 counts 16 amino acids. Only the CDR3 region is kept as DNA, spanning 48 bases read in frame from base 1. The sequencer listed for this sample is Illumina NovaSeq 6000. TCRalpha and TCRbeta cDNA libraries were built by 5'RACE with constant-segment primers, adding sample barcodes and unique molecular identifiers. Trizol reagent was used to extract RNA from every sample. The libraries were amplified in two PCR steps, and the second step added a second sample barcode and Illumina TruSeq adapters. Sequencing of libraries was performed on an Illumina NovaSeq with 2 x 150 bp paired-end reads. Concerning the study's data processing: Demultiplexing of reads and collapsing into UMI-guided consensus sequences were performed with migec v1.2.7. Using mixcr v2.1.11, the UMI consensuses were aligned to TRA and TRB V and J templates and assembled into clonotypes. A clonotype was counted as expanded or contracted only if both edgeR and NoisET called the change significant, with noise models trained on biological replicates. For edgeR calls, the thresholds were a false discovery rate-adjusted p below 0.01 and a log2 fold-change of 1. As an exploratory analysis of dynamics, max-normalized trajectories of the 1000 most abundant clonotypes were examined by PCA with hierarchical clustering. The CD4 or CD8 phenotype of responding clones was assigned using the separately sequenced CD4+ and CD8+ repertoires. TCRdb itself trimmed the public reads at Q25 with fastp, ran MiXCR and retained productive beta chains. Every distinct CDR3 protein forms one entry, paired with its most common genes and DNA. Here the V and J calls rest on TCRdb's processing, not on the authors' analysis. For this sample the table gives a few hundred thousand distinct CDR3 sequences, of which 25% were detected only once. 9.5% to 15% of the sample goes to the ten largest clones.

The clonotype originates from an adult woman who had mild COVID-19 (a few samples of this study predate the infection). The sample titles of this study are shuffled in the database, so cell type and time point are left out; the donor was told from shared clones. The chain links TRBV6-1 with TRBJ1-6; TRBD1 is perhaps the D gene, given 5 matching bases. The specimen sequenced was PBMCs or a T cell subset sorted from them (not recorded which). The CDR3 in this case is CASSEKTGVYNSPLHF. At the DNA level, the sequence is TGTGCCAGCAGTGAAAAAACAGGAGTCTATAATTCACCCCTCCACTTT.